The rows below give T cell receptor beta chains drawn from one sample of a study of blood T cell repertoires in COVID-19. The protocol was immunoSEQ multiplex PCR, while the TCRdb copy is restricted to in-frame clones and leaves out a portion. The table lists 150,000 to 200,000 clones, approximately 90% of them singletons. Sequenced sample: peripheral blood. The receptors were gathered from a man aged 35 to 55 with active or convalescent COVID-19. Both conserved end residues are part of each CDR3. Fields, in order: J gene, V gene, CDR3 protein.

j_call: TRBJ2-7; v_call: TRBV6-5; cdr3_aa: CASRRDPDRNEQYF
j_call: TRBJ1-2; v_call: TRBV27; cdr3_aa: CASSFSGHHYGYTF
j_call: TRBJ1-4; v_call: TRBV6-1; cdr3_aa: CASSESGGVREKLFF
j_call: TRBJ2-3; v_call: TRBV18; cdr3_aa: CASSPLGLESDTQYF
j_call: TRBJ2-7; v_call: TRBV11-2; cdr3_aa: CASSLAAGNSYEQYF
j_call: TRBJ2-5; v_call: TRBV4-2; cdr3_aa: CASSQGLAGGATQYF
j_call: TRBJ2-1; v_call: TRBV6-5; cdr3_aa: CATSPLAGASQFF
j_call: TRBJ2-3; v_call: TRBV19; cdr3_aa: CASSTPSGGATDTQYF
j_call: TRBJ2-1; v_call: TRBV19; cdr3_aa: CASSIAGTAGLATHNEQFF
j_call: TRBJ2-7; v_call: TRBV6-5; cdr3_aa: CASSLRLAGSYEQYF
j_call: TRBJ2-7; v_call: TRBV10-3; cdr3_aa: CAISDFQGYEQYF
j_call: TRBJ2-2; v_call: TRBV19; cdr3_aa: CASSIANRGSTGELFF
j_call: TRBJ2-5; v_call: TRBV6-1; cdr3_aa: CASSGQGAYQETQYF
j_call: TRBJ1-2; v_call: TRBV12-3/TRBV12-4; cdr3_aa: CASSFGQDYGYTF
j_call: TRBJ1-5; v_call: TRBV2; cdr3_aa: CASSSQGAQPQHF
j_call: TRBJ1-1; v_call: TRBV29-1; cdr3_aa: CSVLKAGQGVFATEAFF
j_call: TRBJ1-4; v_call: TRBV19; cdr3_aa: CASSLYTGNINEKLFF
j_call: TRBJ2-3; v_call: TRBV5-5; cdr3_aa: CASSYGQVTDTQYF
j_call: TRBJ1-6; v_call: TRBV21-1; cdr3_aa: CASSPRRLGNSPLHF
j_call: TRBJ1-6; v_call: TRBV19; cdr3_aa: CASSIPRRSSNSPLHF
j_call: TRBJ2-7; v_call: TRBV10-3; cdr3_aa: CAIAGAGSYEQYF
j_call: TRBJ2-7; v_call: TRBV7-2; cdr3_aa: CASSLNRGDYEQYF
j_call: TRBJ2-1; v_call: TRBV11-2; cdr3_aa: CASSLGGPLGYEQFF
j_call: TRBJ1-1; v_call: TRBV25-1; cdr3_aa: CATRQGNTEAFF
j_call: TRBJ1-5; v_call: TRBV28; cdr3_aa: CASSLPGKQPQHF
j_call: TRBJ2-5; v_call: TRBV11-3; cdr3_aa: CASSLALATSGQETQYF
j_call: TRBJ2-4; v_call: TRBV10-3; cdr3_aa: CAISANPTPSGRDKNIQYF
j_call: TRBJ1-1; v_call: TRBV28; cdr3_aa: CASSFTRVNTEAFF
j_call: TRBJ1-5; v_call: TRBV19; cdr3_aa: CASRPGSTGSNQPQHF
j_call: TRBJ2-1; v_call: TRBV9; cdr3_aa: CASSATGSYNEQFF
j_call: TRBJ2-1; v_call: TRBV15; cdr3_aa: CATSRGGGRASDEQFF
j_call: TRBJ2-7; v_call: TRBV28; cdr3_aa: CASTRGGVIAYEQYF
j_call: TRBJ1-5; v_call: TRBV5-1; cdr3_aa: CASSPGTGVSNQPQHF
j_call: TRBJ2-5; v_call: TRBV19; cdr3_aa: CASRDTSVSETQYF
j_call: TRBJ2-1; v_call: TRBV5-1; cdr3_aa: CASSLAGREREQFF
j_call: TRBJ1-2; v_call: TRBV5-4; cdr3_aa: CASSLSGREYYGYTF
j_call: TRBJ2-7; v_call: TRBV7-9; cdr3_aa: CASSSFPREGGQYF
j_call: TRBJ2-3; v_call: TRBV9; cdr3_aa: CASSVGTGASTDTQYF
j_call: TRBJ2-6; v_call: TRBV5-5; cdr3_aa: CASSPYYPSGANVLTF
j_call: TRBJ2-3; v_call: TRBV27; cdr3_aa: CASSHTDTQYF
j_call: TRBJ1-1; v_call: TRBV2; cdr3_aa: CASSEESGGTEAFF
j_call: TRBJ1-1; v_call: TRBV6-2/TRBV6-3; cdr3_aa: CASSYYKNTEAFF
j_call: TRBJ1-2; v_call: TRBV7-2; cdr3_aa: CASSFAAGGNVDTF
j_call: TRBJ1-5; v_call: TRBV7-9; cdr3_aa: CASSGVGVDQPQHF
j_call: TRBJ1-2; v_call: TRBV6-5; cdr3_aa: CASSYSSPAGGYGYTF
j_call: TRBJ2-3; v_call: TRBV5-8; cdr3_aa: CASSRRTGMVADTQYF
j_call: TRBJ2-7; v_call: TRBV30; cdr3_aa: CAWAQGGVYEQYF
j_call: TRBJ1-1; v_call: TRBV7-8; cdr3_aa: CASSLFPGVVAFF
j_call: TRBJ1-1; v_call: TRBV19; cdr3_aa: CASSIEGAAFF
j_call: TRBJ2-3; v_call: TRBV5-1; cdr3_aa: CAGSRGGTDTQYF
j_call: TRBJ1-3; v_call: TRBV5-1; cdr3_aa: CASSSAGDSGNTIYF
j_call: TRBJ1-4; v_call: TRBV25-1; cdr3_aa: CASSASGGGEKLFF
j_call: TRBJ1-2; v_call: TRBV6-4; cdr3_aa: CASSPGQSYGYTF
j_call: TRBJ1-4; v_call: TRBV4-1; cdr3_aa: CASSQMTGGQEKLFF
j_call: TRBJ2-3; v_call: TRBV5-1; cdr3_aa: CASSSGQGWGTDTQYF